This TCR beta chain came from a study of beta chain features in type 1 diabetes. Trimming shortened V by 2 bases and J by 4 bases, and 7 bases separated the two germline ends. The CDR3 has 13 amino acids. In germline, CDR1 is SGHNT, CDR2 YYREEE (reference sequence). As every portion of the isolated RNA was reverse transcribed, the sequencing read expressed TCRB transcripts. Generated by immunoSEQ multiplex PCR, the TCRdb table keeps only in-frame clones and is missing some. The top ten hold about 0.015% of the sample, which has 300,000 to 400,000 clones, 9.5% to 12% seen once. Sequencing used naive CD4+ T cells from blood. The rearrangement joins TRBV5-4 to TRBJ2-1; a possible D gene is TRBD1 (5 bases). This sequence originates from a woman aged 25 to 39 in good health. The CDR3 region is CASSFRQYNEQFF. As DNA, the CDR3 is TGTGCCAGCAGCTTTAGACAGTACAATGAGCAGTTCTTC.